Each of the 11 T cell receptor beta chains below was sequenced from the same sample in a study of shared T cell receptors in the human thymus. Profiled with immunoSEQ multiplex PCR; TCRdb holds only in-frame clones, not every one. The sample lists 500,000 to 750,000 clones, around 89% occurring once. These same data were also listed under a study on human thymus T cells.

Sequencing used thymocytes. These receptors all stem from a boy younger than two with a congenital heart defect.

The rearrangement links TRBV15 to TRBJ2-7, with 7 bases fitting TRBD2. Trimming cost V 1 base and J 0 bases; bases outside gene matches: 3. Germline V lookup: CDR1 LNHNV, CDR2 YYDKDF (reference sequence). The CDR3 contains 15 residues. This CDR3 reads CATSRVGGISYEQYF. The CDR3 DNA reads TGTGCCACCAGCAGAGTGGGGGGGATCTCCTACGAGCAGTACTTC.

J is TRBJ2-1 and V is TRBV5-1; 13 nucleotides match TRBD2. With 6 bases clipped from V and 0 bases from J, the junction kept 3 bases outside the gene matches. The CDR3 is 16 residues long. Germline V lookup: CDR1 SGHRS, CDR2 YFSETQ. The CDR3 nucleotides read TGCGCCAGCACACTAGCGGGAGGGTTCTCCTACAATGAGCAGTTCTTC. As protein: CASTLAGGFSYNEQFF.

CDR3 protein: CASSFGLVDYNEQFF. CDR3 bases: TGTGCCAGCAGCTTCGGACTAGTAGACTACAATGAGCAGTTCTTC. The chain is built from TRBV7-6 and TRBJ2-1, with 7 bases identical to TRBD2. The trim removed 3 bases at V and 3 bases at J, leaving 5 bases unmatched. Germline CDR1 and CDR2: SGHVS and FNYEAQ. This CDR3 is built from 15 residues.

This clone has just one count. J is TRBJ2-3 and V is TRBV6-6, with a possible D match to TRBD2 (6 bases). The length of the CDR3 is 16 residues. The germline gives CDR1 MNHNY, CDR2 SVGAGI (reference sequence). V shed 8 bases and J shed 7 bases, with 25 bases lying between them. The CDR3 nucleotides are TGTGCCAGCTTAAATCAACGGGCGGGAATCGTTAATACGCAGTATTTT. Its protein is CASLNQRAGIVNTQYF.

The chain combines TRBV16 with TRBJ2-7, with D unclear. With 0 bases removed from V and 3 bases from J, the gap between germline ends came to 9 bases. Germline values: CDR1 KGHSY, CDR2 FQNENV. This CDR3 is built from 14 residues. The CDR3 DNA sequence: TGTGCCAGCAGCCAATCTGGTCTACTCTACGAGCAGTACTTC. It encodes CASSQSGLLYEQYF.

J is TRBJ1-2 and V is TRBV21-1; TRBD1 is taken as the D call from the table, unchecked against the DNA. TRBV21-1 is classified as a pseudogene. The CDR3 has 18 amino acids. The CDR3 bases are TGTGCCAGCAGCAAAGTAAACTTAGGGGACAGGCCCTTCGGGAGCTACACCTTC. The encoded protein is CASSKVNLGDRPFGSYTF.

The chain joins TRBV5-4 to TRBJ1-1; TRBD1 matches at 7 bases. This CDR3 is 16 amino acids long. The junction had 7 bases not matched to a gene; V was cut back by 0 bases and J by 2 bases. The germline V gene has CDR1 SGHNT and CDR2 YYREEE (reference sequence). DNA of the CDR3: TGTGCCAGCAGCTTGGCCGTTGGACAGGCAAACACTGAAGCTTTCTTT. This gives the protein CASSLAVGQANTEAFF.

V and J are TRBV11-2 and TRBJ2-1, with 8 nucleotides matching TRBD2. The ends lost 0 bases at V and 7 bases at J; junction bases unmatched: 8. This CDR3 has 16 residues. Looked up from germline, CDR1 is SGHAT and CDR2 is FQNNGV. CDR3 residues: CASSLESSGRWNEQFF. The DNA of the CDR3 is TGTGCCAGCAGCTTAGAATCTAGCGGGCGGTGGAATGAGCAGTTCTTC.

The rearrangement links TRBV4-3 to TRBJ1-1; D is unclear. Per the germline V gene, CDR1 is LGHNA and CDR2 is YSLEER. The ends were cut back, 3 bases at V and 1 base at J, with 9 bases in the middle. The CDR3 contains 14 residues. The CDR3 here is CASSQPTENTEAFF. In nucleotides, the CDR3 is TGCGCCAGCAGCCAGCCCACAGAGAACACTGAAGCTTTCTTT.

The V gene is TRBV9, the J gene TRBJ2-7; no clear D gene. The V gene lost 0 bases and the J gene lost 2 bases, with 9 bases spanning the gap. CDR3 length: 14 amino acids. Germline assignment: CDR1 SGDLS and CDR2 YYNGEE. The CDR3 sequence: CASSVGASTYEQYF. The DNA of the CDR3 is TGTGCCAGCAGCGTAGGGGCTTCGACCTACGAGCAGTACTTC.

The chain employs TRBV5-1 and TRBJ2-2; D remains unclear. CDR3 size: 15 residues. Trimming took off 0 bases at V and 2 bases at J, with 8 bases between the two ends. Germline lookup yields CDR1 SGHRS and CDR2 YFSETQ. The CDR3 sequence is CASSLGAGNTGELFF. DNA for the CDR3: TGCGCCAGCAGCTTGGGGGCTGGTAACACCGGGGAGCTGTTTTTT. Complete variable domain (other parts from reference TRBV5-1 and TRBJ2-2): KAGVTQTPRYLIKTRGQQVTLSCSPISGHRSVSWYQQTPGQGLQFLFEYFSETQRNKGNFPGRFSGRQFSNSRSEMNVSTLELGDSALYLCASSLGAGNTGELFFGEGSRLTVL.